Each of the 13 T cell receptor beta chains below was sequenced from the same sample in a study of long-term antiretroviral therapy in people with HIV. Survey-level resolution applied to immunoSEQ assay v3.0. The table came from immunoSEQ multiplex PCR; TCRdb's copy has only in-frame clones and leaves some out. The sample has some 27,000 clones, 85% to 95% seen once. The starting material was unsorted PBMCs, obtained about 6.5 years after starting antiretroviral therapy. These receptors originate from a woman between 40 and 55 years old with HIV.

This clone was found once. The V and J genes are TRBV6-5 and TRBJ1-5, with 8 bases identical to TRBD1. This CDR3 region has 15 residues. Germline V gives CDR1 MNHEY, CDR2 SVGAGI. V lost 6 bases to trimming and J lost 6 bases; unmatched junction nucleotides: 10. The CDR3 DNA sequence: TGTGCCAGCAGAAGCAATGACAGGGGAGCTCAGCCCCAGCATTTT. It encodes CASRSNDRGAQPQHF.

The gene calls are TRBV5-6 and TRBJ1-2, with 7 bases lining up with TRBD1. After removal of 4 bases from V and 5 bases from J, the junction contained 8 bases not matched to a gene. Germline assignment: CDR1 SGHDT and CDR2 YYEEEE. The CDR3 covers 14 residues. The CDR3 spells CASSETGTGYGYTF. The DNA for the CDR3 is TGTGCCAGCAGCGAGACAGGGACTGGTTATGGCTACACCTTC. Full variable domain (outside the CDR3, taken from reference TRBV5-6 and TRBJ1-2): DAGVTQSPTHLIKTRGQQVTLRCSPKSGHDTVSWYQQALGQGPQFIFQYYEEEERQRGNFPDRFSGHQFPNYSSELNVNALLLGDSALYLCASSETGTGYGYTFGSGTRLTVV.

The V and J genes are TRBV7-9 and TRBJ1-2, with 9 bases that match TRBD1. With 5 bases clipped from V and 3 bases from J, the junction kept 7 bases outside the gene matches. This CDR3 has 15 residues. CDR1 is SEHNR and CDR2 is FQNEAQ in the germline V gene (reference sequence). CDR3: CASSRAGQGHYGYTF. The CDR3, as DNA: TGTGCCAGCAGCCGAGCGGGACAGGGACACTATGGCTACACCTTC.

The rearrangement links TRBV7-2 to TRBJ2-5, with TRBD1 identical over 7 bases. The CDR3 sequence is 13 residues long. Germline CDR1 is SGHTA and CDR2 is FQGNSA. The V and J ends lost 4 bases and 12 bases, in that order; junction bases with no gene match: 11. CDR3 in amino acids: CASSSQSGGTEYF. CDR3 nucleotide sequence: TGTGCCAGCAGCTCCCAGTCAGGGGGAACAGAGTACTTC.

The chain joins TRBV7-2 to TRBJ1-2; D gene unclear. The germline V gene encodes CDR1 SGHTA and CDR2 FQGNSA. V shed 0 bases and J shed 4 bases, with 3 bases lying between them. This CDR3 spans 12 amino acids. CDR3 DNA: TGTGCCAGCAGCTTAGCGGTCTATGGCTACACCTTC. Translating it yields CASSLAVYGYTF.

The CDR3 is CAWRRGYYGYTF. The CDR3 DNA reads as TGTGCCTGGAGAAGAGGGTATTATGGCTACACCTTC. The chain recombines TRBV30 with TRBJ1-2; D unclear. The V gene lost 3 bases and the J gene lost 5 bases, with 10 bases spanning the gap. Germline assignment: CDR1 GTSNPN and CDR2 SVGIG (reference sequence). The CDR3 spans 12 residues.

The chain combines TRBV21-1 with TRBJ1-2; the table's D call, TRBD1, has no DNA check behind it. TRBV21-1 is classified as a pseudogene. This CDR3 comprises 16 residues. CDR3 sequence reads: CASSFDPQGNNYGYTF. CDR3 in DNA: TGTGCCAGCAGCTTTGACCCCCAGGGGAACAACTATGGCTACACCTTC.

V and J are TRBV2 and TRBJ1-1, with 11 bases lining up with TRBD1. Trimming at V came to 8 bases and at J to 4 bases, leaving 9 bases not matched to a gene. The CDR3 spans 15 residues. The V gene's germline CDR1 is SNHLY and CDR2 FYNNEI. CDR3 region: CASETGTGGATEAFF. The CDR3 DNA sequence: TGTGCCAGCGAAACCGGGACAGGGGGTGCCACTGAAGCTTTCTTT.

CDR3 DNA: TGTGCCAGCAGCTCCCAGCCGTGGGGGGGGCGAGAGACCCAGTACTTC. It codes for CASSSQPWGGRETQYF. The chain is built from TRBV7-2 and TRBJ2-5; possible D gene TRBD2, 7 bases. Trimming removed 4 bases at V and 4 bases at J, with 19 bases between. In germline, CDR1 is SGHTA, CDR2 FQGNSA. The CDR3 totals 16 residues. The whole variable domain, filled in from reference TRBV7-2 and TRBJ2-5, reads GAGVSQSPSNKVTEKGKDVELRCDPISGHTALYWYRQSLGQGLEFLIYFQGNSAPDKSGLPSDRFSAERTGGSVSTLTIQRTQQEDSAVYLCASSSQPWGGRETQYFGPGTRLLVL.

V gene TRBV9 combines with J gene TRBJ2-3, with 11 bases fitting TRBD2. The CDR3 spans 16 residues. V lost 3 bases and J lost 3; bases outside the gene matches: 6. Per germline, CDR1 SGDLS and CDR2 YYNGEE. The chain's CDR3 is CASSAVAGGRTDTQYF. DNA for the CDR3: TGTGCCAGCAGCGCCGTAGCGGGGGGGCGGACAGATACGCAGTATTTT.

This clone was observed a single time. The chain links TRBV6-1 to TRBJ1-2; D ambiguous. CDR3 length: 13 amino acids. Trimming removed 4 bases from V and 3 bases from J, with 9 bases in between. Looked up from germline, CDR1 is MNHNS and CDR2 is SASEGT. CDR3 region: CASSVQADYGYTF. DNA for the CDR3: TGTGCCAGCAGTGTCCAGGCTGACTATGGCTACACCTTC.

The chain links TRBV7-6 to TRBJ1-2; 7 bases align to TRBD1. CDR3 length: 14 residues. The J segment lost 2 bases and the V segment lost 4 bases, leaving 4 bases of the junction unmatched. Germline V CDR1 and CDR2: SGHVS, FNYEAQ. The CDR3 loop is CASSSGQDNYGYTF. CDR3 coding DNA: TGTGCCAGCAGCTCAGGACAGGACAACTATGGCTACACCTTC.

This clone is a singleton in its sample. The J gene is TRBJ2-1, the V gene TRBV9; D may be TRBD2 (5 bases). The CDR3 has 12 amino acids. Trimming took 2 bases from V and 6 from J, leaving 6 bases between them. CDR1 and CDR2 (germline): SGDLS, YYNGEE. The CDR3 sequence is CASSVEGNEQFF. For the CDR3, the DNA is TGTGCCAGCAGCGTCGAGGGCAATGAGCAGTTCTTC. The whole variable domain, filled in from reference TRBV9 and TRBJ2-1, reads DSGVTQTPKHLITATGQRVTLRCSPRSGDLSVYWYQQSLDQGLQFLIQYYNGEERAKGNILERFSAQQFPDLHSELNLSSLELGDSALYFCASSVEGNEQFFGPGTRLTVL.